This T cell receptor beta chain is from a study of cytomegalovirus exposure and HLA in healthy donors. Study outcomes and limitations: A later analysis revealed that TCR association rates differed between HLA loci, peaking at DRB1 and bottoming out at HLA-C. TCR beta chain V- and J-gene trimming was linked, in a later analysis, to a missense variant in DCLRE1C.

Vbeta (60) and Jbeta (13) primers were used in the PCR. Assay: immunoSEQ multiplex PCR; the TCRdb copy retains only in-frame clones and omits some. The sample contains roughly 170,000 clones, 75% to 85% of which appear only once. About this clone itself: The antigen remains unidentified.

Deletions cut 8 bases from V and 8 bases from J, with 15 bases between. CDR3 length equals 12 residues. Germline V gene data show CDR1 as LNHDA and CDR2 as SQIVND (reference sequence). The sequence was obtained from a girl aged 2-9 years in good health and CMV-seropositive. The chain employs TRBV19 and TRBJ1-2, with a possible D match to TRBD1 (6 bases). Sequenced material: PBMCs. This chain's CDR3 is CASAEGVDGYTF. CDR3 sequence (DNA): TGTGCCAGTGCCGAGGGGGTTGACGGCTACACCTTC.